These 27 T cell receptor beta chains came from one sample sequenced in a study of T cells in Graves' hyperthyroidism and ophthalmopathy. It was RNA transcripts that yielded the amplified TCR beta CDR3 regions. The HTBI primer set served for first-round RT-PCR of the TCR CDR3. A single record per CDR3 protein comes from TCRdb applying MiXCR to the multiplex PCR reads. The sample carries approximately 420,000 distinct CDR3 sequences, more than 13% recorded once. Material for sequencing was blood. The origin of the receptors is a woman aged 25 to 39 with Graves' hyperthyroidism.

This clonotype has more than one count but fewer than ten. The CDR3 protein is CATSDQTSGRRDEQFF. CDR3 DNA: TGTGCCACCAGTGATCAAACTAGCGGGAGGCGCGATGAGCAGTTCTTC. V gene TRBV24-1 combines with J gene TRBJ2-1, with TRBD2 matching over 12 bases. Germline V lookup: CDR1 KGHDR, CDR2 SFDVKD. The CDR3 runs to 16 residues. V gave up 3 bases and J gave up 8 bases; unmatched junction bases: 7.

At least ten counts were recorded for this clonotype. V gene TRBV3-1 combines with J gene TRBJ2-7, with D maybe TRBD2 (5 bases). CDR3 length: 16 residues. The germline CDR1 and CDR2 sequences are LGHDT and YNNKEL (reference sequence). V was cut by 1 base and J by 2 bases, with 15 bases left in between. CDR3 DNA: TGTGCCAGCAGCCAAGTTATATCAGCGGATACCTACGAGCAGTACTTC. Protein product: CASSQVISADTYEQYF.

This clonotype was counted many times. The rearrangement uses TRBV27 and TRBJ2-1; D may match TRBD1 or TRBD2 (5 bases each). Germline CDR1 reads MNHEY; CDR2 reads SMNVEV (reference sequence). The CDR3 sequence is 16 residues long. V was cut by 3 bases and J by 10 bases, with 22 bases left in between. The CDR3, as DNA: TGTGCCAGCAGTTTCGTTCGGACGGGGCTAATCAACGAGCAGTTCTTC. Translating gives CASSFVRTGLINEQFF.

This clonotype was found many times. The gene calls are TRBV29-1 and TRBJ2-7; 8 bases line up with TRBD2. V was pared by 2 bases and J by 0 bases, with 3 bases of the junction left unmatched. This CDR3 has 14 residues. Germline V gene sequence: CDR1 SQVTM, CDR2 ANQGSEA. CDR3 sequence: CSVEHSGNSYEQYF. The CDR3 DNA reads TGCAGCGTTGAACATAGCGGGAACTCCTACGAGCAGTACTTC.

The chain employs TRBV12-3 or TRBV12-4 and TRBJ2-5, with D perhaps matching TRBD2 (5 bases). The germline V and J ends were trimmed by 10 bases and 3 bases, with 27 bases remaining between them. The CDR3 has 17 amino acids. The CDR3 reads CAIGESYGLAEKETQYF. Here the CDR3 DNA reads TGTGCCATCGGTGAGTCCTATGGGCTAGCAGAGAAAGAGACCCAGTACTTC.

This clonotype was observed at least ten times. The V gene is TRBV12-3 or TRBV12-4, the J gene TRBJ2-5, with a tentative D call TRBD2 (6 bases). The V end was cut by 3 bases, the J end by 5 bases, with 10 bases between. The CDR3 runs to 13 residues. The CDR3: CASSFTGDETQYF. The CDR3 DNA sequence: TGTGCCAGCAGTTTCACGGGGGACGAGACCCAGTACTTC.

The chain is built from TRBV19 and TRBJ2-5; 14 bases map to TRBD2. Germline trimming cut 5 bases from V and 5 bases from J; bases unmatched to any gene: 10. CDR1 is LNHDA, CDR2 SQIVND, per germline (reference sequence). The CDR3 is 17 amino acids. CDR3 protein: CASSPPGLAGVWETQYF. DNA for the CDR3: TGTGCCAGTAGTCCCCCGGGACTAGCGGGAGTATGGGAGACCCAGTACTTC.

This clonotype came up a few times. The chain recombines TRBV10-1 with TRBJ2-3; 8 bases are shared with TRBD1. This CDR3 has 13 amino acids. The germline V gene encodes CDR1 WNHNN and CDR2 SYGVQD (reference sequence). Trimming removed 7 bases from V and 6 bases from J; junction bases left unmatched: 6. The CDR3 reads CASNRQGMDTQYF. For the CDR3, the DNA is TGCGCCAGCAACAGACAGGGGATGGATACGCAGTATTTT.

A remark on this clonotype: A clone one base away is much larger, so this may be a read error. The chain recombines TRBV12-3 or TRBV12-4 with TRBJ2-1; TRBD1 aligns across 9 bases. The CDR3 totals 14 residues. V shed 5 bases and J 9 bases; nucleotides not matched to a gene: 8. As DNA, the CDR3 is TGTGCCAGCAGTCTACGGCGGGACAGGGTTGAGCAGTTCTTC. Translated: CASSLRRDRVEQFF.

At least ten counts were recorded for this clonotype. This rearrangement joins TRBV24-1 to TRBJ2-3; possibly TRBD1 or TRBD2 for D (5 bases each). V lost 4 bases and J lost 4, with 14 bases in between. This CDR3 is built from 15 residues. The germline V gene has CDR1 KGHDR and CDR2 SFDVKD. The CDR3 nucleotides are TGTGCCACCAGTGACCCTGGGACCACGCCAGATACGCAGTATTTT. This gives the protein CATSDPGTTPDTQYF.

This clonotype has at least ten counts. V usage is TRBV4-2 and J usage is TRBJ1-2; the D is unclear. The V end lost 4 bases, the J end lost 8 bases, and 11 bases lay between the germline ends. The CDR3 extends over 12 amino acids. The germline V gene has CDR1 LGHNA and CDR2 YNFKEQ. Here the CDR3 DNA reads TGTGCCAGCAGCCCCTCGGGGAAGGGCTACACCTTC. This translates into CASSPSGKGYTF.

This clonotype has a handful of counts. V and J are TRBV2 and TRBJ2-7; no reliable D call. The CDR3 runs to 15 residues. Germline assignment: CDR1 SNHLY and CDR2 FYNNEI. Trimming shortened V by 2 bases and J by 3 bases, and 14 bases separated the two germline ends. CDR3 nucleotides: TGTGCCAGCAGTGAATTCGCTGTTGGTGTCTACGAGCAGTACTTC. It encodes CASSEFAVGVYEQYF.

The chain combines TRBV20-1 with TRBJ1-5; TRBD1 matches at 7 bases. The V and J ends lost 5 bases and 3 bases, in that order; junction bases with no gene match: 1. CDR3 length: 12 amino acids. Germline CDR1 reads DFQATT; CDR2 reads SNEGSKA (reference sequence). The CDR3 region has the DNA TGCAGTGCTGGGACAGTCAATCAGCCCCAGCATTTT. As protein: CSAGTVNQPQHF.

For this clonotype: One base away lies a much larger clone, so this may be a sequencing read error. The V call is TRBV29-1, the J call TRBJ2-2, with 8 positions matching TRBD1. The CDR3 length is 14 residues. In germline, CDR1 is SQVTM, CDR2 ANQGSEA. The CDR3 protein is CNVGAGGVTGELFF. CDR3 coding DNA: TGCAACGTTGGGGCAGGGGGCGTGACCGGGGAGCTGTTTTTT.

This chain joins TRBV27 and TRBJ1-4; the D is unclear. Germline assignment: CDR1 MNHEY and CDR2 SMNVEV (reference sequence). Trimming took off 2 bases at V and 8 bases at J, with 12 bases between the two ends. The CDR3 loop spans 14 amino acids. The CDR3 region is CASSLTGFKEKLFF. The CDR3 DNA follows: TGTGCCAGCAGTTTAACGGGATTTAAAGAAAAACTGTTTTTT.

This clonotype was picked up one time. The V gene is TRBV19, the J gene TRBJ2-1; no clear D. From germline, CDR1 is LNHDA and CDR2 SQIVND (reference sequence). V dropped 1 base and J dropped 0 bases, with 10 bases sitting between them. The CDR3 is 16 amino acids. The DNA of the CDR3 is TGTGCCAGTAGTATAGGTGGCCTAAACTCCTACAATGAGCAGTTCTTC. Translated, it gives CASSIGGLNSYNEQFF.

In this sample, this clonotype turned up many times. V gene TRBV30 combines with J gene TRBJ1-1; perhaps TRBD1 as D (5 bases). Looked up from germline, CDR1 is GTSNPN and CDR2 is SVGIG (reference sequence). The CDR3 is 15 amino acids. V dropped 5 bases and J dropped 6 bases, with 22 bases sitting between them. The CDR3 protein is CAWSGPRAGHPEAFF. CDR3 sequence (DNA): TGTGCCTGGTCCGGACCCCGGGCAGGGCACCCTGAAGCTTTCTTT.

This clonotype was seen ten or more times. The rearrangement links TRBV7-9 to TRBJ2-5; 9 positions agree with TRBD1. The CDR3 has 17 amino acids. V dropped 1 base and J dropped 3; count of bases not matched to a gene: 9. Germline V lookup: CDR1 SEHNR, CDR2 FQNEAQ (reference sequence). For the CDR3, the DNA is TGTGCCAGCAGCTTAGGGGCCGGGACAGGGTCTGAAGAGACCCAGTACTTC. The encoded protein is CASSLGAGTGSEETQYF.

About this clonotype: A junction end diverges from the germline sequence, so it may reflect a read error. As DNA, the CDR3 is TGTGCCAGCAGCGTAGCTTGGGGCACCGGGGAGCTGTTTTTT. Translated, it gives CASSVAWGTGELFF. This chain links TRBV5-1 with TRBJ2-2; D not certain. The CDR3 is 14 amino acids. CDR1 is SGHRS and CDR2 is YFSETQ in the germline V gene.

This clonotype was counted many times. The V and J genes are TRBV29-1 and TRBJ1-1, with TRBD1 identical over 9 bases. Germline lookup yields CDR1 SQVTM and CDR2 ANQGSEA. The CDR3 length is 19 residues. V lost 3 bases, J lost 3 bases, and 20 bases stayed unmatched. The CDR3 DNA reads as TGCAGCGTTGACCCTATGACTCATACCACGGGACAGGGACACACTGAAGCTTTCTTT. This sequence encodes CSVDPMTHTTGQGHTEAFF. Using reference TRBV29-1 and TRBJ1-1 for the parts outside the CDR3, the full variable domain is SAVISQKPSRDICQRGTSLTIQCQVDSQVTMMFWYRQQPGQSLTLIATANQGSEATYESGFVIDKFPISRPNLTFSTLTVSNMSPEDSSIYLCSVDPMTHTTGQGHTEAFFGQGTRLTVV.

The sample holds many counts of this clonotype. The chain uses TRBV28 and TRBJ1-6; possibly TRBD1 for D (6 bases). CDR1 MDHEN and CDR2 SYDVKM come from the germline V gene. The CDR3 length is 15 residues. V shed 2 bases and J shed 8 bases, with 13 bases lying between them. The CDR3 coding sequence is TGTGCCAGCAGTTTACAATCCGGGGGCGATTCACCCCTCCACTTT. Residues: CASSLQSGGDSPLHF.

This clonotype was seen many times. The gene calls are TRBV20-1 and TRBJ2-5; 10 bases agree with TRBD2. V was pared by 4 bases and J by 0 bases, with 8 bases of the junction left unmatched. In germline, CDR1 is DFQATT, CDR2 SNEGSKA (reference sequence). There are 16 residues in the CDR3. CDR3 protein: CSAKEPTSGNQETQYF. Here the CDR3 DNA reads TGCAGTGCTAAAGAGCCAACTAGCGGGAACCAAGAGACCCAGTACTTC.

In DNA form, the CDR3 reads TGCAGTGCTCTGGACAGGGTGAATGAAAAACTGTTTTTT. Its translation is CSALDRVNEKLFF. The chain links TRBV20-1 to TRBJ1-4; 8 bases align to TRBD1. After removal of 5 bases from V and 5 bases from J, the junction contained 4 bases not matched to a gene. This CDR3 comprises 13 residues. Germline CDR1 reads DFQATT; CDR2 reads SNEGSKA (reference sequence).

The chain has TRBV5-8 and TRBJ2-6; D uncertain. Deletions cut 5 bases from V and 1 base from J, with 7 bases between. CDR3 length: 14 residues. Germline V gene data show CDR1 as SGHTS and CDR2 as YDEGEE. CDR3 loop: CASRRKSGANVLTF. The CDR3 region has the DNA TGTGCCAGCAGGCGGAAGTCTGGGGCCAACGTCCTGACTTTC.

The DNA for the CDR3 is TGTGCCAGCAGACGACAGGGGCCTAACACCGGGGAGCTGTTTTTT. It specifies CASRRQGPNTGELFF. The J gene is TRBJ2-2, the V gene TRBV2, with 8 bases that match TRBD1. J was trimmed by 2 bases and V by 6 bases; bases with no gene match: 5. The CDR3 consists of 15 residues. Germline-derived CDR1 and CDR2 are SNHLY and FYNNEI.

This clonotype was recorded many times. This chain links TRBV5-1 with TRBJ2-1, with TRBD2 matching over 16 bases. Germline CDR1 SGHRS, CDR2 YFSETQ. The CDR3 is 16 residues long. V gave up 4 bases and J gave up 7 bases; unmatched junction bases: 5. CDR3 DNA sequence: TGCGCCAGCAGCCCCGGGGGACTAGCGGGAGGGAATGAGCAGTTCTTC. Its protein is CASSPGGLAGGNEQFF.

For this clonotype: With a much larger clone just one base away, this may be a read error. The V call is TRBV20-1, the J call TRBJ2-7, with D perhaps matching TRBD2 (7 bases). V dropped 1 base and J dropped 6 bases, with 10 bases sitting between them. The length of the CDR3 is 12 residues. Germline CDR1 DFQATT, CDR2 SNEGSKA (reference sequence). This chain's CDR3 is CSARVAGAEQYF. Written as DNA, the CDR3 is TGCAGTGCTAGAGTCGCGGGGGCCGAGCAGTACTTC.